A single sample is the source of the 14 T cell receptor beta chains below, sequenced in a study of identifying expanded T cells in peripheral blood. Sequencing was performed with immunoSEQ multiplex PCR; in TCRdb, only in-frame clones are kept and a portion is missing. The sample lists around 47,000 clones; 65% to 90% were seen once. Input material: blood. The receptors shown here come from a person aged 18-69 years in good health.

This chain connects TRBV9 to TRBJ1-2; D is unresolved. V was clipped by 3 bases and J by 4 bases, with 10 bases between them. From germline, CDR1 is SGDLS and CDR2 YYNGEE. The length of the CDR3 is 13 residues. In nucleotides, the CDR3 is TGTGCCAGCAGCGCCGGGATCCTCTATGGCTACACCTTC. It codes for CASSAGILYGYTF. The entire variable domain, with the rest obtained from reference TRBV9 and TRBJ1-2, is as follows: DSGVTQTPKHLITATGQRVTLRCSPRSGDLSVYWYQQSLDQGLQFLIQYYNGEERAKGNILERFSAQQFPDLHSELNLSSLELGDSALYFCASSAGILYGYTFGSGTRLTVV.

V gene TRBV6-5 combines with J gene TRBJ1-4, with D unresolved. The V end was cut by 2 bases, the J end by 8 bases, with 3 bases between. This CDR3 region has 11 residues. Germline loops: CDR1 MNHEY, CDR2 SVGAGI. CDR3 amino acids: CASSYGEKLFF. The CDR3 coding sequence is TGTGCCAGCAGTTACGGGGAAAAACTGTTTTTT.

The CDR3 region is CASSGGTDEQPQHF. The CDR3 nucleotides are TGTGCCAGCAGTGGGGGGACAGACGAACAGCCCCAGCATTTT. The genes are TRBV9 and TRBJ1-5, with 7 bases fitting TRBD1. CDR3 length: 14 residues. J lost 7 bases, V lost 5 bases, and 9 bases had no gene match. Per the germline V gene, CDR1 is SGDLS and CDR2 is YYNGEE.

The chain combines TRBV6-6 with TRBJ2-7, with D unclear. CDR3 size: 14 residues. CDR1 and CDR2 from the germline V gene are MNHNY and SVGAGI (reference sequence). V was trimmed by 5 bases and J by 6 bases, leaving 17 bases between them. CDR3 sequence (DNA): TGTGCCAGCAGTGCATTACAGAGGCAGGCCGAGCAGTACGTC. Translating gives CASSALQRQAEQYV.

The chain recombines TRBV4-1 with TRBJ2-2; TRBD2 agrees at 7 bases. CDR1 is MGHRA, CDR2 YSYEKL, per germline. The CDR3 length is 17 residues. Trimming at V came to 1 base and at J to 0 bases, leaving 5 bases not matched to a gene. The CDR3 sequence is CASSQGGGAANTGELFF. The CDR3 bases are TGCGCCAGCAGCCAAGGGGGGGGAGCGGCGAACACCGGGGAGCTGTTTTTT.

The chain joins TRBV14 to TRBJ1-5; D unresolved. Trimming pared 6 bases from V and 2 bases from J, leaving 11 bases between. The CDR3 sequence is 14 residues long. The germline gives CDR1 SGHDN, CDR2 FVKESK. As DNA, the CDR3 is TGTGCCAGCAGGTTGACCTGGGGCAATCAGCCCCAGCATTTT. It encodes CASRLTWGNQPQHF.

The chain joins TRBV6-5 to TRBJ2-7, with 10 bases aligning to TRBD1. CDR3 length: 15 amino acids. V shed 6 bases and J 3 bases; nucleotides not matched to a gene: 8. Germline V lookup: CDR1 MNHEY, CDR2 SVGAGI. This CDR3 reads CASRFRDRGDYEQYV. The CDR3 coding sequence is TGTGCCAGCAGATTCCGGGACAGGGGCGACTACGAGCAGTACGTC.

V and J are TRBV20-1 and TRBJ2-7, with no clear D. Trimming pared 0 bases from V and 13 bases from J, leaving 13 bases between. Germline CDR1 reads DFQATT; CDR2 reads SNEGSKA (reference sequence). The CDR3 runs to 11 residues. The CDR3 DNA reads as TGCAGTGCTAGAGATGGAGCCAAACTTTACGTC. Encoded protein: CSARDGAKLYV.

This chain connects TRBV9 to TRBJ2-5; 9 nucleotides match TRBD2. The V gene's germline CDR1 is SGDLS and CDR2 YYNGEE. Losses at the gene ends were 0 bases for V and 2 bases for J; bases not matched to a gene: 5. CDR3 length: 16 amino acids. CDR3 DNA: TGTGCCAGCAGCGTAGAGGCGGGGGGGCTACAAGAGACCCAGTACTTC. Its protein product is CASSVEAGGLQETQYF.

The chain has TRBV7-6 and TRBJ2-1, with D tentatively TRBD1 (5 bases). The CDR3 contains 17 residues. Germline V gives CDR1 SGHVS, CDR2 FNYEAQ. Between the trimmed V and J ends, which lost 5 bases and 7 bases, there was a span of 24 bases. The DNA for the CDR3 is TGTGCCAGCAGCGGAAGCCTCGGTTCGCGGTCAGGGAATGAGCAGTTCTTC. Translation gives CASSGSLGSRSGNEQFF.

The chain has TRBV7-2 and TRBJ2-7, with unresolved D. Germline assignment: CDR1 SGHTA and CDR2 FQGNSA. The CDR3 has 14 amino acids. V shed 5 bases and J shed 4 bases, with 15 bases lying between them. CDR3 bases: TGTGCCAGCAGCCCCCCAAGCCCGGAATACGAGCAGTACTTC. This sequence encodes CASSPPSPEYEQYF.

The rearrangement uses TRBV28 and TRBJ2-7, with D unclear. V was cut by 4 bases and J by 4 bases, with 8 bases left in between. The CDR3 runs to 12 residues. Germline CDR1 reads MDHEN; CDR2 reads SYDVKM. CDR3 loop: CASSSGGYEQYV. The CDR3 region has the DNA TGTGCCAGCAGTTCTGGCGGATACGAGCAGTACGTC.

For the CDR3, the DNA is TGTGCCAGCAGCTTTGGGACAGCCGGAGGGAACTATGGCTACACCTTC. Protein product: CASSFGTAGGNYGYTF. The J gene is TRBJ1-2, the V gene TRBV11-2, with 7 bases that match TRBD1. V lost 3 bases and J lost 2; bases outside the gene matches: 9. CDR1 is SGHAT, CDR2 FQNNGV, per germline. This CDR3 region has 16 residues.

This clone was detected a few times. This chain connects TRBV28 to TRBJ1-2; D remains unclear. Germline CDR1 and CDR2: MDHEN and SYDVKM. The ends were cut back, 7 bases at V and 8 bases at J, with 17 bases in the middle. The length of the CDR3 is 13 residues. CDR3: CASNKGLSLGYTF. In DNA form, the CDR3 reads TGTGCCAGCAATAAGGGTCTCTCCCTCGGCTACACCTTC.